One and the same sample provided the 7 T cell receptor beta chains below, sequenced in a study of T cell changes during pregnancy in multiple sclerosis. Profiled with immunoSEQ multiplex PCR; TCRdb holds only in-frame clones, not every one. Here the sample spans about 100,000 clones, about 91% being singletons. The sample was peripheral blood, taken in the second trimester of pregnancy. These receptors were taken from a female donor with multiple sclerosis, enrolled in a pregnancy study.

Only a few counts were recorded for this clone. V usage is TRBV7-9 and J usage is TRBJ1-1; D call uncertain. Germline lookup yields CDR1 SEHNR and CDR2 FQNEAQ (reference sequence). V was trimmed by 4 bases and J by 10 bases, leaving 16 bases between them. The length of the CDR3 is 13 residues. CDR3 loop: CASSSFGGPGAFF. For the CDR3, the DNA is TGTGCCAGCAGCTCCTTCGGCGGGCCGGGAGCTTTCTTT. The full variable domain, its missing parts supplied by reference TRBV7-9 and TRBJ1-1, is DTGVSQNPRHKITKRGQNVTFRCDPISEHNRLYWYRQTLGQGPEFLTYFQNEAQLEKSRLLSDRFSAERPKGSFSTLEIQRTEQGDSAMYLCASSSFGGPGAFFGQGTRLTVV.

Comment on this clone: This sample also contains other DNA sequences that code for the same CDR3. The CDR3: CASSFGGGYEQYF. The DNA for the CDR3 is TGTGCCAGCAGTTTTGGGGGAGGCTACGAGCAGTACTTC. V and J are TRBV27 and TRBJ2-7; D is perhaps TRBD2 (6 bases). V was pared by 3 bases and J by 3 bases, with 9 bases between. The length of the CDR3 is 13 residues. Germline loops: CDR1 MNHEY, CDR2 SMNVEV (reference sequence).

The chain joins TRBV5-1 to TRBJ2-7, with 8 positions matching TRBD2. CDR3 length equals 13 residues. V lost 5 bases to trimming and J lost 6 bases; unmatched junction nucleotides: 7. The V gene's germline CDR1 is SGHRS and CDR2 YFSETQ. This CDR3 reads CASSLAGGSEQYF. The CDR3 nucleotides read TGCGCCAGCAGTCTCGCGGGAGGTAGCGAGCAGTACTTC.

The rearrangement joins TRBV7-2 to TRBJ2-4, with D hard to call. CDR3 length: 14 residues. Per germline, CDR1 SGHTA and CDR2 FQGNSA. V lost 9 bases to trimming and J lost 0 bases, with 12 bases between them. The CDR3, as DNA: TGTGCCAGTAAGCTTTCCCCAGCCAAAAACATTCAGTACTTC. It specifies CASKLSPAKNIQYF.

The chain joins TRBV7-6 to TRBJ2-1, with 12 bases matching TRBD2. Germline CDR1 reads SGHVS; CDR2 reads FNYEAQ. The CDR3 is made up of 19 amino acids. After removal of 4 bases from V and 0 bases from J, the junction contained 10 bases not matched to a gene. CDR3 in amino acids: CASSSEIPGLAGSYNEQFF. CDR3 sequence (DNA): TGTGCCAGCAGCTCAGAAATACCGGGACTAGCGGGCTCCTACAATGAGCAGTTCTTC.

This clone has just one count. The chain combines TRBV30 with TRBJ1-2, with a possible D match to TRBD1 (5 bases). Looked up from germline, CDR1 is GTSNPN and CDR2 is SVGIG (reference sequence). The CDR3 length is 13 residues. The V gene lost 4 bases and the J gene lost 0 bases, with 9 bases spanning the gap. The CDR3 DNA follows: TGTGCCTGGAACGGGGGAGCTAACTATGGCTACACCTTC. Translated: CAWNGGANYGYTF.

CDR3 sequence reads: CASSPGVDTQYF. For the CDR3, the DNA is TGTGCCAGCAGCCCAGGGGTAGATACGCAGTATTTT. J is TRBJ2-3 and V is TRBV11-2; D might be TRBD1 (6 bases). The CDR3 covers 12 residues. Looked up from germline, CDR1 is SGHAT and CDR2 is FQNNGV. With 5 bases removed from V and 5 bases from J, the gap between germline ends came to 8 bases.